This TCR beta chain was recovered during a study of early T cells in non-severe SARS-CoV-2 infection. Turning to the study itself: Unpaired chains resulted from sequencing bulk RNA of unsorted whole blood. Study-level findings and limits: Matching with VDJdb favored anti-spike CD8 responses (missing private and CD4 specificities).

V was pared by 2 bases and J by 1 base, with 2 bases of the junction left unmatched. Germline V CDR1 and CDR2: MNHEY, SMNVEV (reference sequence). The CDR3 contains 16 residues. Concerning this clonotype: Its antigen is as yet unknown.

Researchers attached unique molecular identifiers to individual cDNA molecules. TCRdb passed the 5' RACE reads through MiXCR, listing each CDR3 protein once. Seen here are some 40,000 distinct CDR3 sequences, 4.7% observed once, and the top ten hold around 5%. The V call is TRBV27, the J call TRBJ2-3; TRBD2 matches 11 bases. Sequencing was performed on whole blood. The receptor comes from an adult who was a healthcare worker with PCR-confirmed SARS-CoV-2 infection or an uninfected control (not recorded which). CDR3 sequence: CASSLEGLAGTDTQYF. CDR3 bases: TGTGCCAGCAGTTTAGAGGGACTAGCGGGCACAGATACGCAGTATTTT.